The present TCR beta chain was sequenced within a study of cytomegalovirus exposure and HLA in healthy donors. Study results and limitations: In vitro experiments confirmed that three CMV-associated chains were specific for CMV antigens.

Repertoires were generated with immunoSEQ multiplex PCR, while TCRdb's copy carries only in-frame clones and drops some. The data contain roughly 100,000 clones, roughly 85% of them singletons. CDR3 length: 15 residues. Germline trimming cut 0 bases from V and 4 bases from J; bases unmatched to any gene: 4. Germline values: CDR1 MNHEY, CDR2 SVGAGI. The donors were in the approximately 120-subject validation cohort, distinct from the approximately 730-subject first cohort. Comment on this clone: Its target is unknown.

The chain links TRBV6-5 to TRBJ2-7, with 9 nucleotides matching TRBD2. Input material: PBMCs. This receptor was obtained from a man aged 18 to 30 in good health and CMV-seropositive. CDR3 region: CASSYSGGLAYEQYF. CDR3 nucleotides: TGTGCCAGCAGTTACTCCGGGGGACTAGCTTACGAGCAGTACTTC.